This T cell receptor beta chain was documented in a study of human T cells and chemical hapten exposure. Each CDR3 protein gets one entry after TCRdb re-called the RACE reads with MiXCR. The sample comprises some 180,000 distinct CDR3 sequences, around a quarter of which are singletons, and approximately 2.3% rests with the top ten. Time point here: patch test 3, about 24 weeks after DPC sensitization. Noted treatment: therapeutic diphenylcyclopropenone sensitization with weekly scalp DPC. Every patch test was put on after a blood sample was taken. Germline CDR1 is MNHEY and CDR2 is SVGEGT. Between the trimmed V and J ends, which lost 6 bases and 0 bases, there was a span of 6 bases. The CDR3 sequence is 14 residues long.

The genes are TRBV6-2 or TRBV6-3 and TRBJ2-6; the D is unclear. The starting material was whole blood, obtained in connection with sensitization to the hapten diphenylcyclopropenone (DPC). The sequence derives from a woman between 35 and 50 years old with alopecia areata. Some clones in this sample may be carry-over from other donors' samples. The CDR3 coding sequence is TGTGCCAGCAGACACTTCTCTGGGGCCAACGTCCTGACTTTC. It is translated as CASRHFSGANVLTF.